This section outlines one T cell receptor (beta chain) sequence together with its context. iRepertoire HTBI primers and Arm-PCR of CDR3 regions built TCR beta libraries. TCRdb itself ran the multiplex PCR reads through MiXCR, one entry per CDR3 protein. The sample contains about 560,000 distinct CDR3 sequences, roughly a sixth of which appear only once. This record comes from a study of regulatory T cells in long-lasting Graves disease. The CDR3 covers 19 residues. CDR1 is KGHSH, CDR2 LQKENI, per germline. The junction had 13 bases not matched to a gene; V was cut back by 3 bases and J by 3 bases. Stated time point: newly diagnosed GD, antithyroid drugs for less than 3 months. PBMCs were the source of the RNA used for TCR sequencing. These same records also appear under a second study, on T cells in Graves' hyperthyroidism and ophthalmopathy. Per that study: Using 13 V-J features, a model discriminated ophthalmopathy from stable hyperthyroidism.

The chain links TRBV18 to TRBJ2-7, with 14 positions matching TRBD2. This sequence originates from a man aged 18 to 29 with Graves disease. Sequencing was performed on peripheral blood mononuclear cells (PBMCs), taken at new diagnosis, from a patient treated with antithyroid drugs. CDR3 nucleotides: TGTGCCAGCTCACCCGGGACTAGCGGGAGTCGGGTCTATTTCTACGAGCAGTACTTC. As protein: CASSPGTSGSRVYFYEQYF.